The 9 T cell receptor beta chains presented below share a single source sample, sequenced in a study of beta chain features in type 1 diabetes. Sequenced material consisted of expressed TCRB transcripts (all of the isolated RNA was reverse transcribed). Sequencing was performed with immunoSEQ multiplex PCR; in TCRdb, only in-frame clones are kept and a portion is missing. The table records roughly 150,000 clones, around 10% of them present only once. Sequencing used central memory CD4+ T cells from blood. The receptors were gathered from a man aged 18-30 years in good health.

This chain joins TRBV7-9 and TRBJ2-5; D might be TRBD1 (6 bases). This CDR3 is 12 amino acids long. CDR1 SEHNR and CDR2 FQNEAQ come from the germline V gene (reference sequence). Trimming removed 5 bases at V and 5 bases at J, with 9 bases between. As DNA, the CDR3 is TGTGCCAGCAGCCGGACAGTGGAGACCCAGTACTTC. This gives the protein CASSRTVETQYF. Full variable domain (missing parts from reference TRBV7-9 and TRBJ2-5): DTGVSQNPRHKITKRGQNVTFRCDPISEHNRLYWYRQTLGQGPEFLTYFQNEAQLEKSRLLSDRFSAERPKGSFSTLEIQRTEQGDSAMYLCASSRTVETQYFGPGTRLLVL.

The chain joins TRBV25-1 to TRBJ2-7; D gene uncertain. The length of the CDR3 is 9 residues. The V gene lost 6 bases and the J gene lost 3 bases, with 0 bases spanning the gap. Germline loops: CDR1 MGHDK, CDR2 SYGVNS. The CDR3 region is CASSYEQYF. The CDR3 DNA reads TGTGCCAGCAGCTACGAGCAGTACTTC.

This clone was picked up a small number of times. The rearrangement links TRBV10-3 to TRBJ2-3; a possible D gene is TRBD2 (6 bases). Trimming took 0 bases from V and 1 from J, leaving 8 bases between them. The CDR3 is made up of 15 amino acids. CDR1 and CDR2 from the germline V gene are ENHRY and SYGVKD. This chain's CDR3 is CAISESRLGTDTQYF. The CDR3 bases are TGTGCCATCAGTGAGTCGAGACTAGGCACAGATACGCAGTATTTT.

This clone was observed at least ten times. This rearrangement joins TRBV30 to TRBJ1-5; possibly TRBD1 for D (6 bases). The CDR3 runs to 12 residues. V lost 6 bases and J 2 bases, leaving 8 bases between the germline ends. Germline loops: CDR1 GTSNPN, CDR2 SVGIG (reference sequence). Written as DNA, the CDR3 is TGTGCCTGCCGACAGGGCAATCAGCCCCAGCATTTT. Translating gives CACRQGNQPQHF.

The V call is TRBV30, the J call TRBJ1-1; 7 bases map to TRBD1. The length of the CDR3 is 12 residues. Germline CDR1 GTSNPN, CDR2 SVGIG (reference sequence). Losses at the gene ends were 6 bases for V and 3 bases for J; bases not matched to a gene: 4. CDR3 loop: CACLTGDTEAFF. In DNA form, the CDR3 reads TGTGCCTGTTTAACAGGGGACACTGAAGCTTTCTTT.

This clone was observed at least ten times. The genes are TRBV7-9 and TRBJ2-3; TRBD2 matches at 8 bases. The CDR3 is made up of 17 amino acids. Germline CDR1 and CDR2: SEHNR and FQNEAQ (reference sequence). The V and J ends lost 6 bases and 1 base, in that order; junction bases with no gene match: 12. CDR3 in DNA: TGTGCCAGCAGAGGCATACCAGCGGGAGATGGCACAGATACGCAGTATTTT. Amino acids: CASRGIPAGDGTDTQYF.

The V call is TRBV19, the J call TRBJ2-5; TRBD1 or TRBD2 may be the D gene (5 bases each). V was clipped by 10 bases and J by 4 bases, with 16 bases between them. The germline V gene encodes CDR1 LNHDA and CDR2 SQIVND (reference sequence). This CDR3 spans 13 amino acids. The CDR3 bases are TGTGCCACCCGAGGGGTTGGGGCAGAGACCCAGTACTTC. It translates to CATRGVGAETQYF. Using reference TRBV19 and TRBJ2-5 for the parts outside the CDR3, the full variable domain is DGGITQSPKYLFRKEGQNVTLSCEQNLNHDAMYWYRQDPGQGLRLIYYSQIVNDFQKGDIAEGYSVSREKKESFPLTVTSAQKNPTAFYLCATRGVGAETQYFGPGTRLLVL.

This clone was seen more than once but under ten times. The genes are TRBV29-1 and TRBJ2-1, with a weak D call TRBD1 (6 bases). The V end lost 3 bases, the J end lost 10 bases, and 13 bases lay between the germline ends. From germline, CDR1 is SQVTM and CDR2 ANQGSEA. The CDR3 consists of 12 residues. The CDR3 DNA reads as TGCAGCGTTGACCGACAGGTAGGCGAGCAGTTCTTC. Amino acids: CSVDRQVGEQFF.

This clone turned up a few times. The V and J genes are TRBV28 and TRBJ1-4, with D uncertain. Germline V gene sequence: CDR1 MDHEN, CDR2 SYDVKM. Trimming pared 4 bases from V and 5 bases from J, leaving 11 bases between. The CDR3 runs 14 residues. The CDR3 here is CASSSRLRNEKLFF. DNA of the CDR3: TGTGCCAGCAGTTCAAGACTTCGAAATGAAAAACTGTTTTTT.